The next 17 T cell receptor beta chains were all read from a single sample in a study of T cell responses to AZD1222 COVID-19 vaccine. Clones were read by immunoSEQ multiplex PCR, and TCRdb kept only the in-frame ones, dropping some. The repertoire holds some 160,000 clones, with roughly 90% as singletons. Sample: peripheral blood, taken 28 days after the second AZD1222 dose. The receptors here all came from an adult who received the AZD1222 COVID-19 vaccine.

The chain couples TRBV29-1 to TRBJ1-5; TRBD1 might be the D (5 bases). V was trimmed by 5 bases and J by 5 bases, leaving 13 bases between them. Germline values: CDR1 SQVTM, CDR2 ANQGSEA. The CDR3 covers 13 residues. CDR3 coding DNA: TGCAGCGTTAAACAACGGGGCGATCAGCCCCAGCATTTT. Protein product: CSVKQRGDQPQHF.

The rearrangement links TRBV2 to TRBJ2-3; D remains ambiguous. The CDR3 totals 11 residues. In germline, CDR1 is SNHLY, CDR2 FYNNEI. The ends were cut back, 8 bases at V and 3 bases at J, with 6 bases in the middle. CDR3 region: CASRATDTQYF. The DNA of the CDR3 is TGTGCCAGCCGGGCAACAGATACGCAGTATTTT.

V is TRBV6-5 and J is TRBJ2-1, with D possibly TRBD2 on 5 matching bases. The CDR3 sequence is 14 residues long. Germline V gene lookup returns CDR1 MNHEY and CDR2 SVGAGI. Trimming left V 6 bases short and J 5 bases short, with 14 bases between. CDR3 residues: CASRGRGRNNEQFF. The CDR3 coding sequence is TGTGCCAGCAGGGGTCGGGGTAGGAACAATGAGCAGTTCTTC.

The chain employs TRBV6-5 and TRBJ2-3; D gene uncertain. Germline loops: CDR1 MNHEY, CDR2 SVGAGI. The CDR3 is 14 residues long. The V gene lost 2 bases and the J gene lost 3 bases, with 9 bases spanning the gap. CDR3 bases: TGTGCCAGCAGTTACGGTCCAGAGACAGATACGCAGTATTTT. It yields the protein CASSYGPETDTQYF.

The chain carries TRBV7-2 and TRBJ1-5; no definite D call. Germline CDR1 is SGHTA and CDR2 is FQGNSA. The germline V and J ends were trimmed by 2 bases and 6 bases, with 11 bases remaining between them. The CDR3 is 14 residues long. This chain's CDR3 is CASSLYGTGQPQHF. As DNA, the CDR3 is TGTGCCAGCAGCTTATACGGAACGGGTCAGCCCCAGCATTTT. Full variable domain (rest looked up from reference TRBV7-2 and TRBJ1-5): GAGVSQSPSNKVTEKGKDVELRCDPISGHTALYWYRQSLGQGLEFLIYFQGNSAPDKSGLPSDRFSAERTGGSVSTLTIQRTQQEDSAVYLCASSLYGTGQPQHFGDGTRLSIL.

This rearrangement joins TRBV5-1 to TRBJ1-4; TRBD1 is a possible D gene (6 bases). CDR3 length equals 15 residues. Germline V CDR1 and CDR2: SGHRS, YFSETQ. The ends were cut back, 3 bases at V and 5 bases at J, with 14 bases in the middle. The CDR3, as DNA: TGCGCCAGCAGCTCACAGGGAACGGACAATGAAAAACTGTTTTTT. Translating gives CASSSQGTDNEKLFF.

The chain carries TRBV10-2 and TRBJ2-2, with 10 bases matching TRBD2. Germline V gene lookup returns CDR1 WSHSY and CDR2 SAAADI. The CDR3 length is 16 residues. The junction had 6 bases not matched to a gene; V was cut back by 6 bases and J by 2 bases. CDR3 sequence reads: CASRTTSGYNTGELFF. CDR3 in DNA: TGCGCCAGCAGGACGACTAGCGGGTACAACACCGGGGAGCTGTTTTTT.

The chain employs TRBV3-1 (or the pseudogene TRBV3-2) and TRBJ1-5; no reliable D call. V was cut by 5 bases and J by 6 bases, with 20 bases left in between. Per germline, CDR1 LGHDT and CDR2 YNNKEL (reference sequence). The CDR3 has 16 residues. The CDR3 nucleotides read TGTGCCAGCAGCAATTTGAGAGGGCTCCGGTTTCAGCCCCAGCATTTT. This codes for CASSNLRGLRFQPQHF.

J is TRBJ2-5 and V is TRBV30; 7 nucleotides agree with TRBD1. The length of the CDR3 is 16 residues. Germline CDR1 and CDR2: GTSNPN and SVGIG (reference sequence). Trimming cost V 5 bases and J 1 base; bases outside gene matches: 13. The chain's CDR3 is CAWGNPGGRTQETQYF. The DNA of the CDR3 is TGTGCCTGGGGGAACCCAGGGGGTCGGACCCAAGAGACCCAGTACTTC.

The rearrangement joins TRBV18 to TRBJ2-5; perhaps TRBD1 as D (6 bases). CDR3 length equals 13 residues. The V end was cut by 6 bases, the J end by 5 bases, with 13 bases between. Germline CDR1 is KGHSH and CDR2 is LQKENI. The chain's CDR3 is CASSQGLGETQYF. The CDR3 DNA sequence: TGTGCCAGCTCCCAGGGGCTAGGGGAGACCCAGTACTTC.

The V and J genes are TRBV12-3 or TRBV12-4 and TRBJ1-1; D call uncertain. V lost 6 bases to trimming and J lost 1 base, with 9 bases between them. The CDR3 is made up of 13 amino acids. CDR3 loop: CASSDGPNTEAFF. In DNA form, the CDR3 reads TGTGCCAGCAGCGACGGACCGAACACTGAAGCTTTCTTT.

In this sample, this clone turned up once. CDR3 loop: CASSVEGLAANEQFF. CDR3 nucleotides: TGTGCCAGCAGCGTTGAGGGACTAGCGGCTAATGAGCAGTTCTTC. The V call is TRBV9, the J call TRBJ2-1, with 11 bases aligning to TRBD2. Germline trimming cut 2 bases from V and 7 bases from J; bases unmatched to any gene: 5. This CDR3 comprises 15 residues. The germline CDR1 and CDR2 sequences are SGDLS and YYNGEE.

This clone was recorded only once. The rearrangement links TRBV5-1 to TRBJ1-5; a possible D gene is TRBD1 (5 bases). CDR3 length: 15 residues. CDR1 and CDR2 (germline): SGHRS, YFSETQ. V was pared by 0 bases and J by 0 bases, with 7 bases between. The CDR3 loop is CASSLGGTSNQPQHF. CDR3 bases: TGCGCCAGCAGCTTGGGAGGGACTAGCAATCAGCCCCAGCATTTT.

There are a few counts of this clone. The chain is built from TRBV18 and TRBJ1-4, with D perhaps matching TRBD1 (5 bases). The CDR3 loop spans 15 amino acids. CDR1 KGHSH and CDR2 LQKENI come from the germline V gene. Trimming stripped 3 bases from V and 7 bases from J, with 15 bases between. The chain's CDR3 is CASSPTDSRGEKLFF. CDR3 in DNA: TGTGCCAGCTCACCCACAGACAGTAGGGGTGAAAAACTGTTTTTT.

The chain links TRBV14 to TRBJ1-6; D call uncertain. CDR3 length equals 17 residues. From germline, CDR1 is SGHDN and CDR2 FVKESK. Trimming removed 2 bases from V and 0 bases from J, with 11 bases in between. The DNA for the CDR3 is TGTGCCAGCAGCCAATCCAGACGGAGCTCCTATAATTCACCCCTCCACTTT. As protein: CASSQSRRSSYNSPLHF.

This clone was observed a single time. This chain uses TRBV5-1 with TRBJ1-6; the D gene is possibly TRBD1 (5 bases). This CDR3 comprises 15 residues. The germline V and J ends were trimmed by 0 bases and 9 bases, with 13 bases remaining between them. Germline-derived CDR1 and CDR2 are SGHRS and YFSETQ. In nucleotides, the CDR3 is TGCGCCAGCAGCTTGGCCGGCAGGGATCGTTCACCCCTCCACTTT. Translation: CASSLAGRDRSPLHF.

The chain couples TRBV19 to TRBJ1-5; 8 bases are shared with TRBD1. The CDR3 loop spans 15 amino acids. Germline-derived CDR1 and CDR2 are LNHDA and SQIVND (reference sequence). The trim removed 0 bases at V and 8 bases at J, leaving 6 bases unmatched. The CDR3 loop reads CASSIDGTGSKPQHF. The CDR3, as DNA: TGTGCCAGTAGTATAGACGGGACAGGAAGTAAGCCCCAGCATTTT. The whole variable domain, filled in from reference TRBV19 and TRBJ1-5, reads DGGITQSPKYLFRKEGQNVTLSCEQNLNHDAMYWYRQDPGQGLRLIYYSQIVNDFQKGDIAEGYSVSREKKESFPLTVTSAQKNPTAFYLCASSIDGTGSKPQHFGDGTRLSIL.